The T cell receptor beta chain under discussion was sequenced for a study of Ad26.COV2.S vaccination and SARS-CoV-2 variants. Study-wide context: Participant was drawn from the COV1001 Ad26.COV2.S trial arm. Each vaccinee took Ad26.COV2.S intramuscularly, once or twice 56 days apart.

The treatment denotes: approximately 18 received Ad26.COV2.S at low or high dose, single or two shots; roughly 5 received placebo; per-sample allocation not given. Sampling was done on day 63 after the first vaccine or placebo injection. This clone was recorded once. Its antigen remains unknown. Here immunoSEQ multiplex PCR was the method, and the copy in TCRdb shows in-frame clones only, minus some. The table lists over 400,000 clones, approximately 92% of them singletons. CDR3 size: 14 residues. Germline lookup yields CDR1 SGHRS and CDR2 YFSETQ. Trimming left V 4 bases short and J 2 bases short, with 12 bases between. The study's findings and limits: Reportedly, spike-specific CD8+ and CD4+ T cell responses achieved substantial breadth once vaccination had taken place.

The source of this sequence is a person aged 18-65 years who received the Ad26.COV2.S COVID-19 vaccine or a placebo. The specimen was peripheral blood, collected in a trial of Ad26.COV2.S vaccine versus placebo. The chain combines TRBV5-1 with TRBJ1-1; no firm D call. The CDR3 bases are TGCGCCAGCAGCCAAACCCCATTCAACACTGAAGCTTTCTTT. This gives the protein CASSQTPFNTEAFF.